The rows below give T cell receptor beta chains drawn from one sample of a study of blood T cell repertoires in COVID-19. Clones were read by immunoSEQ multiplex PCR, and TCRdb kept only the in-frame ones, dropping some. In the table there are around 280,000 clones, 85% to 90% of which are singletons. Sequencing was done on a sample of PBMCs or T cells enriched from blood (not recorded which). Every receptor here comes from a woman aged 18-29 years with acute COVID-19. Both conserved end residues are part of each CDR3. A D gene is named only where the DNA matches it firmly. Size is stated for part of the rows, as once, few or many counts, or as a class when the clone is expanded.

CDR3 protein: CASSGGYGYTF; CDR3 DNA: TGTGCCAGCTCGGGAGGCTATGGCTACACCTTC; J gene: TRBJ1-2; clone size: .; V gene: TRBV12-3/TRBV12-4; D gene: .
CDR3 protein: CASSPTGGPETSEQFF; CDR3 DNA: TGCGCCAGCAGCCCTACCGGAGGGCCAGAGACATCCGAGCAGTTCTTC; J gene: TRBJ2-1; clone size: .; V gene: TRBV5-1; D gene: .
CDR3 protein: CASSLLGGHQPQHF; CDR3 DNA: TGTGCCAGCAGTTTACTCGGCGGTCATCAGCCCCAGCATTTT; J gene: TRBJ1-5; clone size: .; V gene: TRBV28; D gene: .
CDR3 protein: CASSESPGLNSEQFF; CDR3 DNA: TGCGCCAGCAGTGAGTCCCCGGGACTGAATTCGGAGCAGTTCTTC; J gene: TRBJ2-1; clone size: .; V gene: TRBV10-1; D gene: .
CDR3 protein: CSASSAGILSETQYF; CDR3 DNA: TGCAGTGCTAGTAGCGCGGGAATATTATCAGAGACCCAGTACTTC; J gene: TRBJ2-5; clone size: .; V gene: TRBV20-1; D gene: .
CDR3 protein: CASRTDRTTNEKLFF; CDR3 DNA: TGTGCCAGTCGGACAGATCGGACGACTAATGAAAAACTGTTTTTT; J gene: TRBJ1-4; clone size: .; V gene: TRBV28; D gene: .
CDR3 protein: CASSQDWRGKETQYF; CDR3 DNA: TGTGCCAGCAGCCAAGATTGGCGCGGGAAAGAGACCCAGTACTTC; J gene: TRBJ2-5; clone size: once; V gene: TRBV14; D gene: .
CDR3 protein: CASSIPGMGNTEAFF; CDR3 DNA: TGTGCCAGTAGTATTCCGGGGATGGGAAACACTGAAGCTTTCTTT; J gene: TRBJ1-1; clone size: .; V gene: TRBV19; D gene: .
CDR3 protein: CASSTPAGVFYNEQFF; CDR3 DNA: TGTGCCAGTAGTACCCCAGCGGGAGTGTTTTACAATGAGCAGTTCTTC; J gene: TRBJ2-1; clone size: .; V gene: TRBV19; D gene: TRBD2
CDR3 protein: CASSQERGLNEKLFF; CDR3 DNA: TGCGCCAGCAGCCAAGAGCGAGGTCTCAATGAAAAACTGTTTTTT; J gene: TRBJ1-4; clone size: .; V gene: TRBV4-3; D gene: .
CDR3 protein: CASSGRVNSPLHF; CDR3 DNA: TGTGCCAGCTCGGGGAGGGTTAATTCACCCCTCCACTTT; J gene: TRBJ1-6; clone size: .; V gene: TRBV3-1/TRBV3-2; D gene: .
CDR3 protein: CASSFRLAGGETQYF; CDR3 DNA: TGTGCCAGCAGTTTCCGACTAGCGGGAGGAGAGACCCAGTACTTC; J gene: TRBJ2-5; clone size: .; V gene: TRBV27; D gene: TRBD2
CDR3 protein: CASSLTGALGPYEQYF; CDR3 DNA: TGTGCCAGCAGCTTGACAGGGGCTTTGGGCCCTTACGAGCAGTACTTC; J gene: TRBJ2-7; clone size: .; V gene: TRBV7-2; D gene: TRBD1
CDR3 protein: CASSQGARTSGTRETQYF; CDR3 DNA: TGTGCCAGCAGCCAGGGGGCGAGGACTAGCGGGACTAGAGAGACCCAGTACTTC; J gene: TRBJ2-5; clone size: .; V gene: TRBV6-2/TRBV6-3; D gene: TRBD2
CDR3 protein: CASSEQGLTEAFF; CDR3 DNA: TGTGCCAGCAGTGAACAGGGGTTAACTGAAGCTTTCTTT; J gene: TRBJ1-1; clone size: .; V gene: TRBV2; D gene: .
CDR3 protein: CASSLVHQETQYF; CDR3 DNA: TGTGCCAGCAGCTTAGTACATCAAGAGACCCAGTACTTC; J gene: TRBJ2-5; clone size: .; V gene: TRBV11-3; D gene: .
CDR3 protein: CASSQDLGGGRETQYF; CDR3 DNA: TGTGCCAGCAGCCAAGATCTGGGGGGTGGGAGAGAGACCCAGTACTTC; J gene: TRBJ2-5; clone size: .; V gene: TRBV4-2; D gene: .
CDR3 protein: CASSPDTGDSYEQYF; CDR3 DNA: TGTGCCAGCTCACCAGACACAGGGGACTCCTACGAGCAGTACTTC; J gene: TRBJ2-7; clone size: .; V gene: TRBV18; D gene: TRBD1
CDR3 protein: CASSYSSGGAGNTIYF; CDR3 DNA: TGTGCCAGCAGTTACTCGAGCGGGGGAGCTGGAAACACCATATATTTT; J gene: TRBJ1-3; clone size: .; V gene: TRBV6-5; D gene: .
CDR3 protein: CASRLAGAYEQYF; CDR3 DNA: TGTGCCAGCAGACTAGCGGGGGCCTACGAGCAGTACTTC; J gene: TRBJ2-7; clone size: .; V gene: TRBV6-4; D gene: TRBD2
CDR3 protein: CASSFPHLAGGPHEQFF; CDR3 DNA: TGTGCCAGCAGTTTCCCCCACCTAGCGGGAGGGCCCCATGAGCAGTTCTTC; J gene: TRBJ2-1; clone size: .; V gene: TRBV27; D gene: TRBD2
CDR3 protein: CASSDRTGWEPQHF; CDR3 DNA: TGTGCCAGCAGTGACAGGACAGGGTGGGAGCCCCAGCATTTT; J gene: TRBJ1-5; clone size: .; V gene: TRBV27; D gene: TRBD1
CDR3 protein: CASSHRARSYEQYF; CDR3 DNA: TGCGCCAGCAGCCACAGGGCTAGGAGTTACGAGCAGTACTTC; J gene: TRBJ2-7; clone size: .; V gene: TRBV4-1; D gene: .
CDR3 protein: CASSGGQGIYGYTF; CDR3 DNA: TGTGCCAGCAGCGGAGGACAGGGGATCTATGGCTACACCTTC; J gene: TRBJ1-2; clone size: .; V gene: TRBV5-8; D gene: TRBD1
CDR3 protein: CASSGPAQEYF; CDR3 DNA: TGTGCCAGCAGTGGCCCCGCCCAGGAGTACTTC; J gene: TRBJ2-7; clone size: .; V gene: TRBV27; D gene: .
CDR3 protein: CASSQTGPNYGYTF; CDR3 DNA: TGTGCCAGCAGCCAGACAGGGCCTAACTATGGCTACACCTTC; J gene: TRBJ1-2; clone size: .; V gene: TRBV7-9; D gene: TRBD1
CDR3 protein: CASSWGVLAGGADTQYF; CDR3 DNA: TGCGCCAGCAGCTGGGGGGTGCTAGCGGGAGGAGCAGATACGCAGTATTTT; J gene: TRBJ2-3; clone size: .; V gene: TRBV5-1; D gene: TRBD2
CDR3 protein: CASSLAGRATTDTQYF; CDR3 DNA: TGCGCCAGCAGCTTGGCGGGCAGGGCCACCACAGATACGCAGTATTTT; J gene: TRBJ2-3; clone size: .; V gene: TRBV5-1; D gene: .
CDR3 protein: CASSPGYGYTF; CDR3 DNA: TGTGCCAGCAGCCCAGGGTATGGCTACACCTTC; J gene: TRBJ1-2; clone size: .; V gene: TRBV7-2; D gene: .
CDR3 protein: CASSTPGAGNQPQHF; CDR3 DNA: TGTGCCAGCAGTACCCCAGGGGCCGGCAATCAGCCCCAGCATTTT; J gene: TRBJ1-5; clone size: .; V gene: TRBV28; D gene: .
CDR3 protein: CASSMQGRREQYF; CDR3 DNA: TGTGCCAGTAGTATGCAGGGGCGGAGGGAGCAGTACTTC; J gene: TRBJ2-7; clone size: .; V gene: TRBV19; D gene: .
CDR3 protein: CASSQDRWVNTENTEAFF; CDR3 DNA: TGCGCCAGCAGCCAAGATAGGTGGGTGAACACAGAGAACACTGAAGCTTTCTTT; J gene: TRBJ1-1; clone size: .; V gene: TRBV4-1; D gene: .
CDR3 protein: CASSFSNARSRETQYF; CDR3 DNA: TGTGCCAGCAGCTTCAGTAATGCGAGGAGTCGTGAGACCCAGTACTTC; J gene: TRBJ2-5; clone size: .; V gene: TRBV7-6; D gene: .